The 25 T cell receptor beta chains below come from one sample, sequenced in a study of response to subunit inactivated influenza vaccine. TCRdb recomputed calls from the RT-PCR reads with MiXCR, one row per CDR3 protein. The sample consists of hundreds of thousands of distinct CDR3 sequences, about 14% of them appearing once. Material: PBMCs from blood, obtained less than 15 days before vaccination. These receptors all stem from a man aged 50-60 years who received an inactivated influenza vaccine.

This clonotype was found many times. The chain has TRBV6-1 and TRBJ2-7; TRBD1 aligns across 8 bases. The CDR3 runs 19 residues. Germline CDR1 MNHNS, CDR2 SASEGT. V shed 5 bases, J shed 2 bases, and the junction held 20 bases outside the gene matches. This CDR3 reads CASSRTRPGQVRTPYEQYF. CDR3 DNA sequence: TGTGCCAGCAGTCGCACCCGGCCGGGACAGGTACGCACTCCCTACGAGCAGTACTTC.

The CDR3 nucleotides read TGCAGCGTTGAACGCGTTGGGGAGAGCTCCTACGAGCAGTACTTC. Translated, it gives CSVERVGESSYEQYF. The chain joins TRBV29-1 to TRBJ2-7, with D perhaps TRBD2 (5 bases). The germline CDR1 and CDR2 sequences are SQVTM and ANQGSEA. V shed 2 bases and J shed 0 bases, with 14 bases lying between them. The CDR3 totals 15 residues.

The chain couples TRBV27 to TRBJ2-1, with TRBD2 matching 13 bases. The CDR3 contains 15 residues. Trimming removed 4 bases from V and 6 bases from J; junction bases left unmatched: 3. Germline assignment: CDR1 MNHEY and CDR2 SMNVEV (reference sequence). The CDR3 protein is CASSSGTSGANEQFF. In DNA form, the CDR3 reads TGTGCCAGCAGTTCCGGGACTAGCGGGGCCAATGAGCAGTTCTTC.

Concerning this clonotype itself: With a much larger clone just one base away, this may be a read error. J is TRBJ1-1 and V is TRBV6-5; 7 bases map to TRBD1. This CDR3 region has 16 residues. Germline V gene data show CDR1 as MNHEY and CDR2 as SVGAGI. This CDR3 is CASSYSRDSPNTEAYF. As DNA, the CDR3 is TGTGCCAGCAGTTACTCACGGGACAGCCCGAACACTGAAGCTTACTTT.

This clonotype appeared a few times. This chain joins TRBV27 and TRBJ2-2, with 10 bases fitting TRBD2. The CDR3 sequence is 18 residues long. V lost 4 bases, J lost 2 bases, and 10 bases stayed unmatched. Germline V gene lookup returns CDR1 MNHEY and CDR2 SMNVEV (reference sequence). The DNA of the CDR3 is TGTGCCAGCAGTTCCCAAACATCACTAGCGGGAAACACCGGGGAGCTGTTTTTT. It yields the protein CASSSQTSLAGNTGELFF.

V and J are TRBV3-1 and TRBJ1-4; D uncertain. The V end lost 5 bases, the J end lost 8 bases, and 12 bases lay between the germline ends. This CDR3 comprises 13 residues. Germline V gene data show CDR1 as LGHDT and CDR2 as YNNKEL (reference sequence). The DNA for the CDR3 is TGTGCCAGCAGCTTCACTGGGCGGGAAAAACTGTTTTTT. Translating gives CASSFTGREKLFF.

The V and J genes are TRBV6-2 or TRBV6-3 and TRBJ2-1; D is possibly TRBD1 or TRBD2 (5 bases each). CDR1 and CDR2 from the germline V gene are MNHEY and SVGEGT. CDR3 length equals 13 residues. V lost 2 bases, J lost 6 bases, and 8 bases lay in between. The CDR3 region has the DNA TGTGCCAGCAGTTACGGGACGATCAATGAGCAGTTCTTC. Its translation: CASSYGTINEQFF.

The sample holds a few counts of this clonotype. The chain couples TRBV9 to TRBJ1-4; tentative D call: TRBD1 (5 bases). CDR3 length: 15 amino acids. Trimming took off 0 bases at V and 6 bases at J, with 12 bases between the two ends. Germline CDR1 and CDR2: SGDLS and YYNGEE. CDR3 residues: CASSVGGGGYEKLFF. The CDR3 coding sequence is TGTGCCAGCAGCGTAGGGGGTGGGGGTTATGAAAAACTGTTTTTT.

This clonotype appeared many times. The chain joins TRBV29-1 to TRBJ2-7, with 9 bases that match TRBD1. Germline V CDR1 and CDR2: SQVTM, ANQGSEA. This CDR3 has 11 amino acids. The V segment lost 7 bases and the J segment 6 bases; nucleotides outside the gene matches: 4. Here the CDR3 reads CSGGQGSEQYF. The DNA for the CDR3 is TGCAGCGGGGGACAGGGAAGCGAGCAGTACTTC.

The chain uses TRBV27 and TRBJ2-5; D uncertain. Trimming took 7 bases from V and 3 from J, leaving 15 bases between them. CDR3 length: 14 residues. The V gene's germline CDR1 is MNHEY and CDR2 SMNVEV (reference sequence). The CDR3 DNA reads TGTGCCAGCACCCCTCTGTCAGGCGAAGAGACCCAGTACTTC. It encodes CASTPLSGEETQYF.

The sample holds a few counts of this clonotype. The V and J genes are TRBV6-2 or TRBV6-3 and TRBJ2-7, with 9 bases matching TRBD1. The V segment lost 2 bases and the J segment 2 bases; nucleotides outside the gene matches: 7. Germline V lookup: CDR1 MNHEY, CDR2 SVGEGT. The CDR3 is 16 residues long. CDR3 protein: CASSYAAGTGTYEQYF. DNA for the CDR3: TGTGCCAGCAGTTACGCAGCCGGGACAGGGACCTACGAGCAGTACTTC.

There are a few counts of this clonotype. This rearrangement joins TRBV20-1 to TRBJ2-7; TRBD2 agrees at 11 bases. This CDR3 has 16 residues. The germline gives CDR1 DFQATT, CDR2 SNEGSKA (reference sequence). Trimming took 1 base from V and 5 from J; bases not matched to a gene: 10. The CDR3 region is CSARAGASGRFNEQYF. CDR3 nucleotide sequence: TGCAGTGCTAGAGCGGGGGCTAGCGGGAGGTTCAACGAGCAGTACTTC.

This clonotype has more than one count but fewer than ten. The chain has TRBV27 and TRBJ1-4; 7 bases are a match to TRBD1. Germline CDR1 MNHEY, CDR2 SMNVEV (reference sequence). The ends lost 2 bases at V and 8 bases at J; junction bases unmatched: 8. The CDR3 runs to 15 residues. The CDR3 loop reads CASSLNKGAWEKLFF. The CDR3 nucleotides are TGTGCCAGCAGTTTAAATAAGGGGGCTTGGGAAAAACTGTTTTTT. Together with reference TRBV27 and TRBJ1-4, the CDR3 gives the full variable domain: EAQVTQNPRYLITVTGKKLTVTCSQNMNHEYMSWYRQDPGLGLRQIYYSMNVEVTDKGDVPEGYKVSRKEKRNFPLILESPSPNQTSLYFCASSLNKGAWEKLFFGSGTQLSVL.

Many counts were recorded for this clonotype. This chain uses TRBV6-2 or TRBV6-3 with TRBJ2-5, with TRBD1 matching over 10 bases. V shed 6 bases and J 5 bases; nucleotides not matched to a gene: 12. This CDR3 has 16 amino acids. Germline values: CDR1 MNHEY, CDR2 SVGEGT. This chain's CDR3 is CASSDDRGRTRETQYF. The CDR3 DNA reads TGTGCCAGCAGCGACGACAGGGGGCGAACCCGCGAGACCCAGTACTTC.

The rearrangement links TRBV30 to TRBJ2-7; possibly TRBD1 for D (5 bases). V lost 2 bases and J 2 bases, leaving 10 bases between the germline ends. Germline CDR1 GTSNPN, CDR2 SVGIG (reference sequence). The CDR3 loop spans 13 amino acids. CDR3 region: CAWSPDNAYEQYF. DNA of the CDR3: TGTGCCTGGAGTCCGGACAACGCCTACGAGCAGTACTTC.

As for this clonotype: The CDR3 end shows no conserved phenylalanine or tryptophan, and so a read error is likely. The genes are TRBV4-3 and TRBJ2-3; D is unresolved. The CDR3 is made up of 13 amino acids. The V end lost 5 bases, the J end lost 2 bases, and 8 bases lay between the germline ends. CDR1 and CDR2 from the germline V gene are LGHNA and YSLEER. The CDR3 nucleotides are TGCGCCAGCAGCTCACAGAACACAGATACGCAGTATCTT. It specifies CASSSQNTDTQYL.

This clonotype was recorded at least ten times. This chain connects TRBV30 to TRBJ2-1, with D possibly being TRBD1 or TRBD2 (5 bases each). Germline lookup yields CDR1 GTSNPN and CDR2 SVGIG (reference sequence). The CDR3 length is 17 residues. The V end lost 0 bases, the J end lost 2 bases, and 17 bases lay between the germline ends. DNA for the CDR3: TGTGCCTGGAGTGTCCGGGGCAGGGTGGGAACCTACAATGAGCAGTTCTTC. Translated: CAWSVRGRVGTYNEQFF. Full variable domain (remainder filled in from reference TRBV30 and TRBJ2-1): SQTIHQWPATLVQPVGSPLSLECTVEGTSNPNLYWYRQAAGRGLQLLFYSVGIGQISSEVPQNLSASRPQDRQFILSSKKLLLSDSGFYLCAWSVRGRVGTYNEQFFGPGTRLTVL.

The V gene is TRBV20-1, the J gene TRBJ2-7; TRBD2 matches 8 bases. CDR1 DFQATT and CDR2 SNEGSKA come from the germline V gene (reference sequence). The CDR3 consists of 16 residues. V shed 0 bases and J 3 bases; nucleotides not matched to a gene: 10. The CDR3 DNA reads TGCAGTGCTAGAGAATTACTACTAGCGGAAAACTACGAGCAGTACTTC. Translating gives CSARELLLAENYEQYF.

The CDR3 protein is CSVGEPRTEAFF. The DNA of the CDR3 is TGCAGCGTGGGCGAACCCCGAACTGAAGCTTTCTTT. The rearrangement links TRBV29-1 to TRBJ1-1, with D uncertain. The CDR3 has 12 residues. V gave up 6 bases and J gave up 5 bases, with 13 bases separating them. Germline loops: CDR1 SQVTM, CDR2 ANQGSEA. The variable domain in full, with the rest retrieved from reference TRBV29-1 and TRBJ1-1, is SAVISQKPSRDICQRGTSLTIQCQVDSQVTMMFWYRQQPGQSLTLIATANQGSEATYESGFVIDKFPISRPNLTFSTLTVSNMSPEDSSIYLCSVGEPRTEAFFGQGTRLTVV.

The chain carries TRBV5-1 and TRBJ2-2; D unclear. This CDR3 is 16 amino acids long. Trimming shortened V by 0 bases and J by 6 bases, and 15 bases separated the two germline ends. Per germline, CDR1 SGHRS and CDR2 YFSETQ. The CDR3 is CASSLVTDPGPGELFF. CDR3 coding DNA: TGCGCCAGCAGCTTGGTTACGGACCCCGGCCCCGGGGAGCTGTTTTTT.

Only a few counts were recorded for this clonotype. V gene TRBV5-6 combines with J gene TRBJ1-1; no firm D call. The CDR3 is made up of 13 amino acids. V dropped 1 base and J dropped 5 bases, with 9 bases sitting between them. Germline V lookup: CDR1 SGHDT, CDR2 YYEEEE. The CDR3 here is CASSLIRRTEAFF. The CDR3 nucleotides are TGTGCCAGCAGCTTGATCAGGCGTACTGAAGCTTTCTTT.

The rearrangement uses TRBV11-1 and TRBJ2-6, with D possibly TRBD2 on 6 matching bases. The V end was cut by 4 bases, the J end by 0 bases, with 16 bases between. This CDR3 has 18 amino acids. The germline CDR1 and CDR2 sequences are SGHAT and FQDESV (reference sequence). As DNA, the CDR3 is TGTGCCAGCAGCTCCTTCCCGGGACTCCCCTCTGGGGCCAACGTCCTGACTTTC. This codes for CASSSFPGLPSGANVLTF.

CDR3 sequence (DNA): TGTGCCAGCAGAAGACTTGGGGCTGTTTCACCCCTCCACTTT. Protein sequence: CASRRLGAVSPLHF. The chain combines TRBV7-2 with TRBJ1-6; D is possibly TRBD1 (5 bases). Germline V gene data show CDR1 as SGHTA and CDR2 as FQGNSA. The CDR3 sequence is 14 residues long. Trimming removed 6 bases from V and 9 bases from J, with 15 bases in between. The full variable domain, rest sourced from reference TRBV7-2 and TRBJ1-6, is GAGVSQSPSNKVTEKGKDVELRCDPISGHTALYWYRQSLGQGLEFLIYFQGNSAPDKSGLPSDRFSAERTGGSVSTLTIQRTQQEDSAVYLCASRRLGAVSPLHFGNGTRLTVT.

This clonotype showed up just a few times. The V and J genes are TRBV12-3 or TRBV12-4 and TRBJ1-2; tentatively, D is TRBD1 (5 bases). Trimming shortened V by 3 bases and J by 4 bases, and 15 bases separated the two germline ends. The CDR3 totals 15 residues. The CDR3 DNA follows: TGTGCCAGCAGTTTCCGGACATCCGAGGGCTATGGCTACACCTTC. It is translated as CASSFRTSEGYGYTF.

This clonotype was observed once. This may be a read error: a much more frequent sequence differs by one nucleotide. V usage is TRBV14 and J usage is TRBJ2-7, with D perhaps TRBD2 (5 bases). Trimming removed 0 bases from V and 5 bases from J, with 14 bases in between. The CDR3 runs to 15 residues. Germline assignment: CDR1 SGHDN and CDR2 FVKESK. This CDR3 reads CASSQDRGSPNEQYF. DNA for the CDR3: TGTGCCAGCAGCCAAGATCGAGGGAGCCCCAACGAGCAGTACTTC.